The entry that follows covers one T cell receptor (beta chain) sequence. There is no known antigen for this receptor. No clone much larger than this one lies a single base away; base qualities are absent. TCRbeta CDR3 regions were amplified from genomic DNA by means of the immunoSEQ Assay, a bias-controlled multiplex PCR. The authors' analysis ran thus. The number of nucleated cells in each sample was estimated from the amplification of reference gene primers within the assay. To quantify the absolute abundance of each unique TCRbeta CDR3 rearrangement, sequence reads were collapsed and filtered. For each sample, productive Simpson clonality was calculated as the square root of Simpson's diversity index across productive rearrangements. TCRdb re-hosts the immuneACCESS table, in-frame sequences only. Its copies lack some clones; in the studies checked, an unresolved V gene accounts for under half of them, and the cause for the rest is not known. Clone size and V and J calls were adopted from that table, with D and trimming inferred from the DNA. Recorded for this sample are about 240,000 clones; 83% of them occurred a single time. The ten most abundant clones make up less than 4% of the sample.

V loses 6 bases, J loses 7 bases, and the germline ends lie 23 bases apart. CDR1 KGHDR and CDR2 SFDVKD are derived from the germline V gene. The CDR3 starts with the cysteine, ends with the phenylalanine, and has 16 residues. The DNA shown is the 48-base CDR3, in frame from base 1. These data belong to a study of blood T cell repertoires in COVID-19 (dated by TCRdb to 2018 to 2021). A note on the overall study: Samples covering the acute and convalescent phases of COVID-19 were provided by collaborators in the United States, Italy and Spain. The prospective study material was composed of cDNA or gDNA derived from T cells, B-cell-depleted T cells, or PBMCs. The dataset comprised deeply sampled blood TCRbeta repertoires from subjects exposed to, actively infected with, or recovered from COVID-19. The repertoires were released in a freely available public database intended as a resource for research on the immune response to SARS-CoV-2. Samples were obtained from the ongoing ImmuneRACE study (first 160 participants) and from 1,254 subjects provided by 6 global collaborators. Nearly every sample came with metadata listing a de-identified subject ID, COVID-19 status, age in years and sex. Where available, HLA class I and class II types were taken from metadata supplied by the sample provider and were not determined by assay-based typing.

Participants in the prospective study were aged roughly 18 to 95 years, lived in 20 to 30 United States geographic areas, and enrolled through a virtual design. Cohort assignment in the prospective study relied on participant-reported clinical history from a screening survey and a study questionnaire. A participant counted as exposed if, within 2 weeks of entering the study, that participant had been in contact with someone who had a PCR-confirmed or clinician-diagnosed COVID-19 case. Each participant in the prospective study had whole blood, serum and a nasopharyngeal or oropharyngeal swab collected by mobile phlebotomists. Prospective study participants could optionally give additional blood draws and questionnaires over an approximately two-month period. Prospective study blood samples were shipped either frozen or at room temperature before DNA extraction. The paper as a whole reports these results and caveats: Clinical and demographic metadata were provided uncurated, with the amount varying by source and participant.

The origin of this receptor is a middle-aged woman who had been exposed to COVID-19. The sample comprised PBMCs or T cells enriched from blood (not recorded which). The chain joins TRBV24-1 to TRBJ1-2, with TRBD1 tentatively as D gene (5 bases match). The CDR3 reads CATSPGGEGLSRGYTF. The sequenced DNA is TGTGCCACCAGTCCGGGAGGGGAAGGGTTGAGTCGTGGCTACACCTTC.